This TCR beta chain stems from a study of blood T cell repertoires in COVID-19. In the study overall: The origin of the acute and convalescent COVID-19 samples was the United States, Italy and Spain.

Produced via immunoSEQ multiplex PCR; TCRdb's table is partial and in-frame only. This table holds 200,000 or so clones, roughly 79% found once. Germline values: CDR1 SGHRS, CDR2 YFSETQ. V shed 2 bases and J shed 5 bases, with 29 bases lying between them. CDR3 length: 19 residues. The chain carries TRBV5-1 and TRBJ2-7; D unclear. This sequence was found in a man aged 55 to 70 with active or convalescent COVID-19. Sequenced input: peripheral blood. The CDR3: CASSLIQSIAHPTEDEQYF. The CDR3 region has the DNA TGCGCCAGCAGCTTAATCCAGTCGATAGCCCACCCGACTGAGGACGAGCAGTACTTC.